This T cell receptor beta chain originates from a study of shared clonotypes between healthy human individuals (dated by TCRdb to 2020 to 2022). Background on the whole study: A couple of women and a few men aged 18 to 49 years were included in the cohort. For each donor, CD4 naive and CD4 memory were each run on three plates, CD8 naive on two plates, and CD8 memory on one plate. The study deeply sequenced blood TCR repertoires of five healthy adults to estimate repertoire size and the extent of clonotype sharing between individuals. Different laboratories and diverse techniques were used to prepare libraries and sequence TCR repertoires, to increase sequencing depth and limit assay-specific biases. Between about 0.8 and 9 billion PBMCs per donor were obtained by leukapheresis. Points the paper makes about the study in general: Compared with non-shared clonotypes, clonotypes shared by all four sorted-subset donors had higher generation probabilities. Sampling was limited to blood, and TCR repertoires in tissue likely differ from TCR repertoires in blood. Based on pairwise subsampling, the degree of clonotype sharing among donors was expected to be affected by sequencing depth. Sharing across a handful of donors was observed for approximately 5% of naive CD4, over 3% of naive CD8, about 2.3% of memory CD4, and roughly 0.4% of memory CD8 clonotypes. Larger estimated clonotype richness was generally found for naive subsets than for memory subsets. The genetic and exposure-history diversity represented was limited by the small number of donors. Rarefaction of sorted-subset datasets indicated incomplete sequencing despite the large sequencing depth.

Using the deep immunoSEQ assay, TCR CDR3 regions were amplified from genomic DNA by multiplex PCR. Extracted genomic DNA from each cell subset was distributed evenly across all wells of several immunoSEQ 96-well plates, and each plate was treated as a replicate. For sorted subsets, each replicate PCR was loaded with about 0.2 ug genomic DNA, equivalent to 30,000 to 35,000 T cell genomes. Purified libraries were measured with a Qubit 3.0 fluorometer, size-checked on a Bioanalyzer 2100, and measured again with the KAPA Library Quantification kit. Each immunoSEQ 96-well plate was sequenced on its own single-read 150-cycle Illumina NextSeq 550 flow cell. The study's processing was this. The immunoSEQ output contained only junctional sequences without quality scores, so filtering could not match that applied to full-length reads. Sequences were annotated with PyIR, a Python wrapper for IgBLAST v1.9, using IMGT germline references to assign V/J genes and CDR3. Reads were removed for weak V/J assignments (E-value above 1e-6), missing CDR3, stop codons, out-of-frame junctions, or ambiguous translated residues. A V3J clonotype was defined by an identical inferred V gene, J gene, and CDR3 amino acid sequence. Percentage overlap between repertoires was computed as shared unique clonotypes divided by the size of the smaller repertoire. RTK rarefaction, the Chao1 estimator, and Recon v2.1 estimates of unobserved clonotypes were used to assess repertoire richness. OLGA was used to compute generation probabilities for all TCRbeta clonotypes that the gDNA method yielded from a handful of donors. TCRdb retrieved this table from immuneACCESS and kept in-frame rearrangements only. Not all clones are present; in checked studies, unresolved V genes account for under half, and no reason is known for the remainder. For V, J and clone size, that table is used; D and trimming come from the DNA. The table for this sample lists some 1,100,000 clones; approximately 78% of them were counted only once. The ten largest clones capture approximately 0.52% of the sample.

The cysteine opens and the phenylalanine closes a CDR3 of 16 amino acids. Just CDR3 DNA is preserved here, 48 bases in frame from base 1. V trim: 0 bases; J trim: 7 bases; unmatched bases: 6. The germline V gene encodes CDR1 SGDLS and CDR2 YYNGEE. Donors were healthy HIV-negative adults with no recently reported acute infections or vaccinations. Every donor was a Caucasian adult residing in Nashville, Tennessee, USA. Magnetic negative selection was used to enrich CD4+ T cells, after which naive cells were positively selected on CD45RA and the negative fraction became the memory subset. Blood was obtained by leukapheresis, after which PBMCs were separated by Ficoll-Histopaque density gradient centrifugation and cryopreserved in liquid nitrogen vapor phase. Analytical flow cytometry was used to check the purity and quantity of every magnetically sorted T cell population. Each sorted fraction had its genomic DNA isolated and then quantified by UV absorbance on a Nanodrop 2000c.

A remark on this clone: What antigen it recognizes has not been identified. Within one base of it there is no much larger clone, and no base qualities were kept. The sample carries other DNA sequences with the same CDR3.

The sequence links TRBV9 to TRBJ2-3; the junction holds 12 bases that match TRBD2. The sequence was collected from a man aged 18-30 years in good health. Some clones in this sample may be carry-over from other donors' samples. Sequenced: memory CD4+ T cells from PBMCs. The cell subset or site tag for this specimen amounts to: CD45RA-negative fraction. In nucleotide form, the sequence is TGTGCCAGCAGCGTAGGGGGACTAGCGGGCCTCAATACGCAGTATTTT. This encodes CASSVGGLAGLNTQYF.